These 27 T cell receptor beta chains were all obtained from the same sample, sequenced in a study of post-analysis software for immune sequencing data. Study conclusions and caveats: Comparison of patients with controls showed five or six TRBV segments more frequent in patients, TRBV5-6, TRBV5-1 and TRBV20-1 among them.

Their antigen targets remain unknown. Each TCR beta cDNA library carried unique molecular identifiers. TCRdb fed the PCR reads into MiXCR, producing one record per CDR3 protein. The sample shows hundreds of thousands of distinct CDR3 sequences, around 40% of them seen only once. The sample comprised blood. The receptors stem from a girl between 5 and 17 years old with multiple sclerosis.

This clonotype was counted a few times. This chain links TRBV6-1 with TRBJ2-1, with D maybe TRBD2 (6 bases). The CDR3 loop spans 19 amino acids. The germline V and J ends were trimmed by 6 bases and 9 bases, with 33 bases remaining between them. Germline CDR1 is MNHNS and CDR2 is SASEGT. CDR3 DNA: TGTGCCAGCAGCCTATACAGAAAACGACGGGCGGGATCTCCCAGTGAGCAGTTCTTC. Translated, it gives CASSLYRKRRAGSPSEQFF.

The chain is built from TRBV4-1 and TRBJ1-5; 7 bases match TRBD1. J was trimmed by 6 bases and V by 0 bases; bases with no gene match: 2. Germline CDR1 MGHRA, CDR2 YSYEKL. The CDR3 sequence is 14 residues long. The CDR3 loop is CASSQETGIQPQHF. DNA of the CDR3: TGCGCCAGCAGCCAAGAGACAGGGATTCAGCCCCAGCATTTT.

The chain recombines TRBV20-1 with TRBJ1-2; no clear D gene. The ends were cut back, 3 bases at V and 4 bases at J, with 9 bases in the middle. Germline assignment: CDR1 DFQATT and CDR2 SNEGSKA (reference sequence). CDR3 size: 12 residues. The CDR3: CSASDRLYGYTF. The CDR3 DNA reads TGCAGTGCTAGTGACCGCCTCTATGGCTACACCTTC.

This clonotype was observed a handful of times. The chain couples TRBV6-5 to TRBJ1-1, with a tentative D call TRBD1 (5 bases). The CDR3 extends over 14 amino acids. V lost 6 bases, J lost 0 bases, and 11 bases lay in between. Germline-derived CDR1 and CDR2 are MNHEY and SVGAGI. The CDR3 DNA is TGTGCCAGCAGCCCCGGGGCAGTGAACACTGAAGCTTTCTTT. Translation: CASSPGAVNTEAFF.

The rearrangement uses TRBV20-1 and TRBJ2-5; possible D gene TRBD1, 5 bases. Germline V CDR1 and CDR2: DFQATT, SNEGSKA (reference sequence). The ends were cut back, 6 bases at V and 5 bases at J, with 16 bases in the middle. The CDR3 sequence is 13 residues long. The CDR3 loop reads CSATLGRQETQYF. The CDR3 DNA sequence: TGCAGTGCAACCCTGGGGCGGCAGGAGACCCAGTACTTC.

Concerning this clonotype itself: One junction end does not reproduce the germline sequence, and a read error may be involved. The chain has TRBV4-1 and TRBJ2-4; D is ambiguous. The CDR3 runs to 11 residues. Germline CDR1 and CDR2: MGHRA and YSYEKL. CDR3 loop: CASSQDPRGPF. CDR3 nucleotides: TGCGCCAGCAGCCAAGATCCGCGTGGCCCCTTC.

This chain connects TRBV12-3 or TRBV12-4 to TRBJ1-5, with TRBD1 matching 8 bases. V was clipped by 5 bases and J by 9 bases; unmatched bases: 12. The CDR3 consists of 15 residues. The CDR3 DNA is TGTGCCAGCAGTCAATCCCGACAGGGGCCAACGCCCCAGCATTTT. This gives the protein CASSQSRQGPTPQHF.

The table lists this clonotype with a few counts. V is TRBV10-3 and J is TRBJ2-3; 7 bases fit TRBD1. The V gene's germline CDR1 is ENHRY and CDR2 SYGVKD. This CDR3 comprises 15 residues. J lost 6 bases, V lost 4 bases, and 10 bases had no gene match. The CDR3 coding sequence is TGTGCCATCAGTGTCGGGACAGCGCAGGGGGATACGCAGTATTTT. Translated, it gives CAISVGTAQGDTQYF.

The V and J genes are TRBV5-5 and TRBJ2-5; TRBD1 agrees at 7 bases. From germline, CDR1 is SGHKS and CDR2 YYEKEE (reference sequence). V lost 1 base, J lost 0 bases, and 12 bases stayed unmatched. The length of the CDR3 is 18 residues. CDR3 sequence (DNA): TGTGCCAGCAGCTTGTCCCCCGACAGGGTGGGGTACCAAGAGACCCAGTACTTC. Translated, it gives CASSLSPDRVGYQETQYF.

Notes on this clonotype: At one of its ends the junction is not consistent with the germline gene, which may arise from a read error. This chain connects TRBV4-1 to TRBJ1-6; D possibly corresponds to TRBD1 (5 bases). The germline V gene encodes CDR1 MGHRA and CDR2 YSYEKL. The length of the CDR3 is 17 residues. In nucleotides, the CDR3 is TGCGCCGGCAGCCAAGAGGGGACGTGGGGGGGGAATTCACCCCTCCACTTT. Amino acids: CAGSQEGTWGGNSPLHF.

The chain employs TRBV7-6 and TRBJ2-3, with a tentative D call TRBD2 (6 bases). The CDR3 sequence is 17 residues long. Deletions cut 1 base from V and 2 bases from J, with 16 bases between. Germline assignment: CDR1 SGHVS and CDR2 FNYEAQ. The CDR3 bases are TGTGCCAGCAGCTTAGTTTCAACTAGCACACCCACAGATACGCAGTATTTT. It codes for CASSLVSTSTPTDTQYF.

This clonotype was seen many times. The V gene is TRBV12-3 or TRBV12-4, the J gene TRBJ2-7, with TRBD2 matching 7 bases. This CDR3 spans 14 amino acids. The trim removed 6 bases at V and 0 bases at J, leaving 5 bases unmatched. Here the CDR3 DNA reads TGTGCCAGCAGGGCGGGAGTCAGCTCCTACGAGCAGTACTTC. Residues: CASRAGVSSYEQYF.

The chain couples TRBV11-2 to TRBJ1-1, with 10 bases identical to TRBD1. Germline CDR1 reads SGHAT; CDR2 reads FQNNGV. The CDR3 consists of 12 residues. The V gene end was trimmed by 10 bases and the J gene end by 3 bases; junction bases not matched to a gene: 2. The CDR3 coding sequence is TGTGCCACAGGACAGGGGGACACTGAAGCTTTCTTT. Translation gives CATGQGDTEAFF.

There are a few counts of this clonotype. The chain is built from TRBV12-3 or TRBV12-4 and TRBJ2-7; D may be TRBD1 or TRBD2 (5 bases each). The CDR3 is 14 residues long. V was trimmed by 5 bases and J by 4 bases, leaving 15 bases between them. This chain's CDR3 is CASSPRRGPYEQYF. The CDR3 nucleotides are TGTGCCAGCAGTCCGCGACGGGGACCTTACGAGCAGTACTTC.

J is TRBJ1-1 and V is TRBV29-1; 7 bases are shared with TRBD1. The V and J ends lost 1 base and 4 bases, in that order; junction bases with no gene match: 9. Germline loops: CDR1 SQVTM, CDR2 ANQGSEA. The CDR3 is 15 residues long. This CDR3 reads CSVEAPQGRVTEAFF. CDR3 bases: TGCAGCGTTGAAGCCCCACAGGGGAGGGTCACTGAAGCTTTCTTT.

J is TRBJ1-1 and V is TRBV20-1; 7 bases agree with TRBD1. Germline V gene lookup returns CDR1 DFQATT and CDR2 SNEGSKA (reference sequence). This CDR3 has 13 residues. Trimming at V came to 5 bases and at J to 7 bases, leaving 10 bases not matched to a gene. The CDR3 spells CSALLGTADEAFF. In nucleotides, the CDR3 is TGCAGTGCTCTGCTGGGGACAGCTGATGAAGCTTTCTTT.

The chain recombines TRBV20-1 with TRBJ2-1; D could derive from TRBD1 or TRBD2 (5 bases each). CDR1 is DFQATT and CDR2 is SNEGSKA in the germline V gene (reference sequence). V lost 6 bases to trimming and J lost 7 bases, with 13 bases between them. The CDR3 loop spans 12 amino acids. CDR3 sequence: CSAGRSDNEQFF. In nucleotides, the CDR3 is TGCAGTGCGGGACGTTCCGATAATGAGCAGTTCTTC.

Many counts were recorded for this clonotype. CDR3 nucleotides: TGTGCCAGCAGCAGGGGGGTCAGCTCCTACAATGAGCAGTTCTTC. Translation: CASSRGVSSYNEQFF. This chain joins TRBV2 and TRBJ2-1, with a possible D match to TRBD1 (7 bases). The CDR3 totals 15 residues. V lost 6 bases, J lost 0 bases, and 12 bases lay in between. Germline lookup yields CDR1 SNHLY and CDR2 FYNNEI. Supplemented by reference TRBV2 and TRBJ2-1, the full variable domain reads EPEVTQTPSHQVTQMGQEVILRCVPISNHLYFYWYRQILGQKVEFLVSFYNNEISEKSEIFDDQFSVERPDGSNFTLKIRSTKLEDSAMYFCASSRGVSSYNEQFFGPGTRLTVL.

The V gene is TRBV12-3 or TRBV12-4, the J gene TRBJ2-5; 15 nucleotides line up with TRBD2. V lost 3 bases and J lost 9; bases outside the gene matches: 14. The CDR3 sequence is 18 residues long. DNA of the CDR3: TGTGCCAGCAGTTTTCCGGGACTAGCGGGAGGATCGTGGGAGGCCCAGTACTTC. Translation gives CASSFPGLAGGSWEAQYF.

This clonotype turned up a few times. The V gene is TRBV6-6, the J gene TRBJ1-1, with 7 positions matching TRBD1. The CDR3 contains 15 residues. Germline CDR1 reads MNHNY; CDR2 reads SVGAGI (reference sequence). V lost 6 bases to trimming and J lost 0 bases; unmatched junction nucleotides: 7. CDR3 residues: CASSRMGQLNTEAFF. The CDR3 nucleotides read TGTGCCAGCAGCAGAATGGGACAGTTGAACACTGAAGCTTTCTTT.

In this sample, this clonotype turned up a few times. The chain links TRBV3-1 to TRBJ2-7; no reliable D call. In germline, CDR1 is LGHDT, CDR2 YNNKEL (reference sequence). The CDR3 has 15 amino acids. V was pared by 0 bases and J by 2 bases, with 11 bases between. CDR3 protein: CASSQEDRPAYEQYF. The CDR3 DNA reads TGTGCCAGCAGCCAAGAGGACCGCCCTGCCTACGAGCAGTACTTC.

V gene TRBV20-1 combines with J gene TRBJ2-1; D remains ambiguous. The germline V and J ends were trimmed by 4 bases and 4 bases, with 8 bases remaining between them. Germline V gene data show CDR1 as DFQATT and CDR2 as SNEGSKA (reference sequence). This CDR3 region has 12 residues. The DNA of the CDR3 is TGCAGTGCTACTAAAGGTTACAATGAGCAGTTCTTC. It codes for CSATKGYNEQFF.

V and J are TRBV20-1 and TRBJ2-3; D gene uncertain. The CDR3 runs to 10 residues. In germline, CDR1 is DFQATT, CDR2 SNEGSKA (reference sequence). The germline V and J ends were trimmed by 5 bases and 4 bases, with 4 bases remaining between them. As DNA, the CDR3 is TGCAGTGCTGGTCCAGATACGCAGTATTTT. Translation gives CSAGPDTQYF.

This chain links TRBV5-5 with TRBJ2-3; TRBD1 matches at 7 bases. Germline lookup yields CDR1 SGHKS and CDR2 YYEKEE (reference sequence). The V gene end was trimmed by 5 bases and the J gene end by 3 bases; junction bases not matched to a gene: 9. This CDR3 is built from 15 residues. The DNA of the CDR3 is TGTGCCAGCAGTCAGGGGGTCGTGGAGACAGATACGCAGTATTTT. It codes for CASSQGVVETDTQYF.

This clonotype appeared a single time. This chain's CDR3 is CASSWRRANTEAFF. DNA for the CDR3: TGCGCCAGCAGCTGGCGTCGCGCGAACACTGAAGCTTTCTTT. The rearrangement joins TRBV5-1 to TRBJ1-1; D uncertain. This CDR3 comprises 14 residues. CDR1 and CDR2 from the germline V gene are SGHRS and YFSETQ. V was trimmed by 3 bases and J by 1 base, leaving 10 bases between them.

The V and J genes are TRBV29-1 and TRBJ2-2, with 13 bases that match TRBD2. V was pared by 5 bases and J by 3 bases, with 9 bases of the junction left unmatched. The CDR3 is 17 amino acids. The germline gives CDR1 SQVTM, CDR2 ANQGSEA. The CDR3 here is CSVRTSGSGMDTGELFF. The DNA for the CDR3 is TGCAGCGTTAGGACTAGCGGGAGCGGTATGGACACCGGGGAGCTGTTTTTT.

The chain uses TRBV25-1 and TRBJ2-1; 8 nucleotides line up with TRBD2. Trimming took 3 bases from V and 9 from J; bases not matched to a gene: 10. From germline, CDR1 is MGHDK and CDR2 SYGVNS. The CDR3 loop spans 15 amino acids. The CDR3 here is CASSETSARFVEQFF. For the CDR3, the DNA is TGTGCCAGCAGTGAGACTAGCGCCCGGTTTGTTGAGCAGTTCTTC.